This passage covers 3 T cell receptor beta chains from one sample sequenced in a study of T cells in Graves' hyperthyroidism and ophthalmopathy. Researchers took RNA transcripts and amplified the TCR beta CDR3 regions from them. First-round RT-PCR targeting the TCR CDR3 was performed with the HTBI primer set. TCRdb reprocessed the multiplex PCR reads with MiXCR, giving one entry per CDR3 protein. The data contain around 300,000 distinct CDR3 sequences, approximately 15% of them singletons. The sample taken for sequencing was blood. The origin of the receptors is a young woman with Graves' hyperthyroidism.

The chain uses TRBV2 and TRBJ2-7; D is unclear. Germline V gives CDR1 SNHLY, CDR2 FYNNEI. Trimming took off 0 bases at V and 4 bases at J, with 7 bases between the two ends. The CDR3 is 13 residues long. CDR3 in DNA: TGTGCCAGCAGTGAAGCGATCGGGTACGAGCAGTACTTC. It translates to CASSEAIGYEQYF.

The chain couples TRBV28 to TRBJ1-2; D is undetermined. Germline CDR1 and CDR2: MDHEN and SYDVKM. The CDR3 covers 15 residues. Trimming took off 7 bases at V and 8 bases at J, with 23 bases between the two ends. The CDR3 sequence: CASIPSGRALGGYTF. CDR3 DNA sequence: TGTGCCAGCATACCAAGTGGCAGAGCACTCGGGGGCTACACCTTC.

A few counts support this clonotype. The V gene is TRBV27, the J gene TRBJ2-1; 7 bases agree with TRBD2. The V and J ends lost 7 bases and 1 base, in that order; junction bases with no gene match: 7. This CDR3 has 15 amino acids. Germline V gene data show CDR1 as MNHEY and CDR2 as SMNVEV (reference sequence). The DNA of the CDR3 is TGTGCCAGCATGAAGACTAGCAATTCCTACAATGAGCAGTTCTTC. Protein sequence: CASMKTSNSYNEQFF.